This is a list of T cell receptor beta chains from one sample in a study of siplizumab effects on memory and regulatory T cells. Clones were read by immunoSEQ multiplex PCR, and TCRdb kept only the in-frame ones, dropping some. Here the sample spans approximately 92,000 clones, around 94% being singletons. The sample taken for sequencing was non-Treg CD4+ T cells sorted from blood. The receptors stem from a human donor in good health. Each CDR3 is given with its conserved first and last residue. The D gene is left open where the match is weak. Size tells how often a clone was seen (once, few, many) or the class of an expanded clone, and some rows leave it out.

.	TRBV18	.	TRBJ2-3	TGTGCCAGCTCACCACCAATTCGCAGCACAGATACGCAGTATTTT	CASSPPIRSTDTQYF
.	TRBV7-3	.	TRBJ2-1	TGTGCCAGCAGTGACGGCCGAACCTACAATGAGCAGTTCTTC	CASSDGRTYNEQFF
.	TRBV4-1	.	TRBJ1-4	TGCGCCAGCAGCCAAGATCGCAGGGCCTATGAAAAACTGTTTTTT	CASSQDRRAYEKLFF
.	TRBV5-1	TRBD2	TRBJ2-3	TGCGCCAGCAGCCTGAGCGGGAGGGCCAGGGATACGCAGTATTTT	CASSLSGRARDTQYF
.	TRBV30	TRBD1	TRBJ1-5	TGTGCCTGGAGTGTAAGGGGACAGGGAATGAATCAGCCCCAGCATTTT	CAWSVRGQGMNQPQHF
once	TRBV18	TRBD1	TRBJ1-6	TGTGCCAGCTCACCAACTTTGGCAGGGGGCCCGACGAATTCACCCCTCCACTTT	CASSPTLAGGPTNSPLHF
.	TRBV6-5	.	TRBJ2-2	TGTGCCAGCAGTTACTCGGGACTTGTTACCGGGGAGCTGTTTTTT	CASSYSGLVTGELFF
.	TRBV28	.	TRBJ1-2	TGTGCCAGCAGTACAGTGATTAGCTACACCTTC	CASSTVISYTF
.	TRBV5-6	.	TRBJ1-1	TGTGCCAGCAGCTTGGTAGGGGCTCTGACTGAAGCTTTCTTT	CASSLVGALTEAFF
.	TRBV28	.	TRBJ1-1	TGTGCCAGCACCTTCGGAGGGATCTGGAACACTGAAGCTTTCTTT	CASTFGGIWNTEAFF
.	TRBV29-1	.	TRBJ2-1	TGCAGCTCCAGGCGGGTGGGTGAGCAGTTCTTC	CSSRRVGEQFF
.	TRBV25-1	.	TRBJ2-6	TGTGCCAGCAGTGATGGGGCTGGGGCCAACGTCCTGACTTTC	CASSDGAGANVLTF
.	TRBV18	.	TRBJ1-1	TGTGCCAGCTCACCACCCGGAGGACGGGGCACTGAAGCTTTCTTT	CASSPPGGRGTEAFF
.	TRBV4-2	.	TRBJ1-1	TGTGCCAGCAGCCAAGACCAACGGGGGAACACTGAAGCTTTCTTT	CASSQDQRGNTEAFF
.	TRBV19	.	TRBJ1-2	TGTGCCAGTAGTATTACCCCGGACCTGATCTTC	CASSITPDLIF
once	TRBV2	.	TRBJ1-2	TGTGCCAGCAAGTCTAATGCAGATCCATATGGCTACACCTTC	CASKSNADPYGYTF
.	TRBV28	.	TRBJ2-5	TGTGCCAGCAGTCCCCCGCGACACCAAGAGACCCAGTACTTC	CASSPPRHQETQYF
.	TRBV18	TRBD1	TRBJ1-1	TGTGCCAGCTCGAGTCAGGGGGTGAACACTGAAGCTTTCTTT	CASSSQGVNTEAFF
.	TRBV9	.	TRBJ2-4	TGTGCCAGCAGCGCAGGGGTGGAGGTGAACATTCAGTACTTC	CASSAGVEVNIQYF
once	TRBV6-5	TRBD1	TRBJ1-5	TGTGCCAGCAGTTCAATCGGGACAGGGGATCAGCCCCAGCATTTT	CASSSIGTGDQPQHF
.	TRBV7-2	TRBD2	TRBJ2-4	TGTGCCAGCAGCTTAGTAGGGACCGGGAGGGCCTCTTTGGGTAACATTCAGTACTTC	CASSLVGTGRASLGNIQYF
.	TRBV6-5	.	TRBJ2-5	TGTGCCAGCAGTACCTCAGAGACCCAGTACTTC	CASSTSETQYF
.	TRBV5-4	.	TRBJ2-1	TGTGCCAGCAGCCTTAGATTGCCCCTCCTCAATGAGCAGTTCTTC	CASSLRLPLLNEQFF
.	TRBV4-1	.	TRBJ2-5	TGCGCCAGCAGCCAGCGGGCGGATACCTTGTACCAAGAGACCCAGTACTTC	CASSQRADTLYQETQYF
.	TRBV9	TRBD1	TRBJ2-7	TGTGCCAGCAGCCGCGGACAGGGCTACGAGCAGTACTTC	CASSRGQGYEQYF
once	TRBV6-6	.	TRBJ1-5	TGTGCCAGCAGTTACGGGAATCAGCCCCAGCATTTT	CASSYGNQPQHF
.	TRBV4-2	TRBD2	TRBJ2-6	TGTGCCAGCAGCCCCTCGACCCTAGCGGTCTCTGGGGCCAACGTCCTGACTTTC	CASSPSTLAVSGANVLTF
.	TRBV19	TRBD2	TRBJ2-7	TGTGCCAGTAGTCGTCGTACTAGCGGGGTGTCCTACGAGCAGTACTTC	CASSRRTSGVSYEQYF
.	TRBV4-1	.	TRBJ2-6	TGCGCCAGCAGCCGCCACCGGGAAAGTCATCCTTCTGGGGCCAACGTCCTGACTTTC	CASSRHRESHPSGANVLTF
.	TRBV6-6	.	TRBJ2-7	TGTGCCAGCAGTTACTCGCCCGATACCTACGAGCAGTACTTC	CASSYSPDTYEQYF
once	TRBV5-6	.	TRBJ2-1	TGTGCCAGCAGCCGGACCCTCCCCAGCGGATACTCAAATGAGCAGTTCTTC	CASSRTLPSGYSNEQFF
.	TRBV5-1	TRBD1	TRBJ2-6	TGCGCCAGCAGCAGCAATTTCGGGACAGCAAACGTCCTGACTTTC	CASSSNFGTANVLTF
.	TRBV9	.	TRBJ1-6	TGTGCCAGCAGCGTAGGAGGGCCAAATTCACCCCTCCACTTT	CASSVGGPNSPLHF
.	TRBV6-4	TRBD1	TRBJ1-1	TGTGCCAGCAAGTTATGGGATTTAAGGGGGCGCTTGGAAACTGAAGCTTTCTTT	CASKLWDLRGRLETEAFF
few	TRBV29-1	.	TRBJ1-1	TGCAGCGTTGACCGGGGCGCCGAAGCTTTCTTT	CSVDRGAEAFF
.	TRBV19	TRBD1	TRBJ1-6	TGTGCCAGTAGCCGGGACAGGGATAATTCACCCCTCCACTTT	CASSRDRDNSPLHF
few	TRBV4-1	TRBD1	TRBJ1-5	TGCGCCAGCAGCCCTTCAGGGGGAACGGAGCCCCAGCATTTT	CASSPSGGTEPQHF
.	TRBV5-4	.	TRBJ2-1	TGTGCCAGCAGCTTCGGAGCCGCCAATGAGCAGTTCTTC	CASSFGAANEQFF
.	TRBV28	.	TRBJ1-2	TGTGCCAGCAGTTTTGTGAGGCGGAGCGGCTACACCTTC	CASSFVRRSGYTF
.	TRBV5-1	.	TRBJ2-5	TGCGCCAGCAGCAGGAGTACGGGGGCGAGAGAGACCCAGTACTTC	CASSRSTGARETQYF
.	TRBV6-6	.	TRBJ1-6	TGTGCCAGCAGTTATGCGGGGGGAGTAGGTTCACCCCTCCACTTT	CASSYAGGVGSPLHF
.	TRBV5-1	TRBD2	TRBJ2-3	TGCGCCAGCAGCTTGGACCCCTTGGCGGGAGATATAACAGATACGCAGTATTTT	CASSLDPLAGDITDTQYF
.	TRBV27	.	TRBJ2-7	TGTGCCAGCAGTTTGCGGCTAGGGAGCTCCTACGAGCAGTACTTC	CASSLRLGSSYEQYF
.	TRBV29-1	.	TRBJ1-1	TGCAGCGTTGTCGGGGGTGAAGCTTTCTTT	CSVVGGEAFF
.	TRBV7-8	TRBD1	TRBJ2-5	TGTGCCAGCAGCTACAGGGGTTCTCGACTGGACGAGGCCCAGTACTTC	CASSYRGSRLDEAQYF
.	TRBV7-8	TRBD2	TRBJ2-7	TGTGCCAGCAGCTTTCTAAGGACTAGCGGGTCCCTCGAGCAGTACTTC	CASSFLRTSGSLEQYF
once	TRBV19	.	TRBJ2-7	TGTGCCAGTAGTATAGCAAGCACGAGCTCCTACGAGCAGTACTTC	CASSIASTSSYEQYF
.	TRBV7-3	.	TRBJ2-3	TGTGCCAGCAGCTTATCAGGAGCGGGTCATCACACAGATACGCAGTATTTT	CASSLSGAGHHTDTQYF
.	TRBV10-1	.	TRBJ2-2	TGCGCCAGCAGTGTAACGGGCCTAACGAACACCGGGGAGCTGTTTTTT	CASSVTGLTNTGELFF
.	TRBV30	.	TRBJ2-5	TGTGCCTGGAGTGATTTCGAGACCCAGTACTTC	CAWSDFETQYF
.	TRBV7-7	TRBD2	TRBJ2-1	TGTGCCAGCAGCGAGGCTCGGGCTAGCGGGAGCAATGAGCAGTTCTTC	CASSEARASGSNEQFF
.	TRBV30	.	TRBJ2-7	TGTGCCTGGTCGAACTACGAGCAGTACTTC	CAWSNYEQYF
.	TRBV7-2	.	TRBJ2-3	TGTGCCAGCAGCATACAGGGGGGGAGCACAGATACGCAGTATTTT	CASSIQGGSTDTQYF
.	TRBV19	.	TRBJ1-5	TGTGCCAGTAGTATAGGGCGCAGGGGAGGCAATCAGCCCCAGCATTTT	CASSIGRRGGNQPQHF
.	TRBV7-9	TRBD2	TRBJ2-1	TGTGCCAGCAGCGAAGCCGGGACTAGCGGGAGTAATGAGCAGTTCTTC	CASSEAGTSGSNEQFF
.	TRBV5-1	TRBD2	TRBJ2-1	TGCGCCAGCAGCTTGGCTAGCGGGAGTTACAATGAGCAGTTCTTC	CASSLASGSYNEQFF
once	TRBV7-9	.	TRBJ2-5	TGTGCCAGCAGCCGGGAATCTCAAGAGACCCAGTACTTC	CASSRESQETQYF
.	TRBV11-1	.	TRBJ1-5	TGTGCCAGCAGCTTACGAAGCAATCAGCCCCAGCATTTT	CASSLRSNQPQHF